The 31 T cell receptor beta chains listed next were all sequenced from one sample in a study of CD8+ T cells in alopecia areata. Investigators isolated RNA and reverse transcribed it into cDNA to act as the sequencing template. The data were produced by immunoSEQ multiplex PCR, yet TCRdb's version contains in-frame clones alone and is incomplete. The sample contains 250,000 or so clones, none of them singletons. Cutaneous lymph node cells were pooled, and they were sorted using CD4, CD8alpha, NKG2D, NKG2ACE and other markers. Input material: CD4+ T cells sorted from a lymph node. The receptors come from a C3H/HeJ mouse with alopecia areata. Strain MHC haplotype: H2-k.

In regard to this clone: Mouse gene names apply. The DNA read from the CDR3 is TGTGCCAGCGGTGTATCCGGGACTGGTAGTGCAGAA. Translating it yields CASGVSGTGSAE. In full, the CDR3 is CASGVSGTGSAETLYF. This chain joins TRBV13-2 and TRBJ2-3; 8 nucleotides line up with TRBD2. The read comes to an end 4 residues before the CDR3 does, leaving the germline J gene to fill in the end. CDR3 size: 16 residues. Germline V gene lookup returns CDR1 NNHNN and CDR2 SYGAGS (reference sequence). After removal of 3 bases from V and 0 bases from J, the junction contained 6 bases not matched to a gene.

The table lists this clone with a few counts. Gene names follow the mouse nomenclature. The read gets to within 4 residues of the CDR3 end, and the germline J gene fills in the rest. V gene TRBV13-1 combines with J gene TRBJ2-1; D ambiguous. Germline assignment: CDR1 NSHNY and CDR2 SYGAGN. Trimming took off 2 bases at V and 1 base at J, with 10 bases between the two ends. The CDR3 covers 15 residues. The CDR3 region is CASSERRQNYAEQFF. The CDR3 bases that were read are TGTGCCAGCAGTGAAAGGAGACAAAACTATGCT.

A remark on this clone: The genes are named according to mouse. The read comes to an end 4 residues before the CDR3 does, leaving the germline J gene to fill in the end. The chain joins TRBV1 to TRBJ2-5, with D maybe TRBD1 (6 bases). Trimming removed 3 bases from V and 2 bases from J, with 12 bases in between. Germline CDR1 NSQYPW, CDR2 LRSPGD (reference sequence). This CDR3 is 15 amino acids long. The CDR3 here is CTCSASGTSQDTQYF. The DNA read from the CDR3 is TGCACCTGCAGTGCCTCCGGGACAAGCCAAGAC.

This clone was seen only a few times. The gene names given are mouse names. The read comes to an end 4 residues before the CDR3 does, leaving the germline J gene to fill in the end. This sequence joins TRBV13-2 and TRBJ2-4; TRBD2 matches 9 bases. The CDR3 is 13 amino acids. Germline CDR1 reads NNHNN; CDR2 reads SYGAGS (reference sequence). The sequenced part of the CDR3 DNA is TGTGCCAGCGGTGCTGGGGGGGTAAAC. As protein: CASGAGGVN. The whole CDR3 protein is CASGAGGVNTLYF.

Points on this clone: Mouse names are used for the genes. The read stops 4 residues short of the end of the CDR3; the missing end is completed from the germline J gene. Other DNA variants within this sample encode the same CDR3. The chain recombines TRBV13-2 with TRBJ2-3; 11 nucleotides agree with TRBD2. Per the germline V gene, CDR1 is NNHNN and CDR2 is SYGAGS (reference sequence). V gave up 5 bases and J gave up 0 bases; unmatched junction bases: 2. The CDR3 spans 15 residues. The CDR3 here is CASGGTGGSAETLYF. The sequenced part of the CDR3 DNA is TGTGCCAGCGGGGGGACTGGGGGTAGTGCAGAA.

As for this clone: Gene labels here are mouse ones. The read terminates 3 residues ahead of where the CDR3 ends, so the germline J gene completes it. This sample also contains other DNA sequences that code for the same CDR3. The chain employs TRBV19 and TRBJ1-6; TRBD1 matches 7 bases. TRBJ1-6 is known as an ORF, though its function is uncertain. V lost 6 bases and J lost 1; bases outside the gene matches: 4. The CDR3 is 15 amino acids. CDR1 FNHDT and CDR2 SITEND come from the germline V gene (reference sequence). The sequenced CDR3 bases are TGTGCCAGCACCCCGGGACAGTCCTATAATTCGCCC. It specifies CASTPGQSYNSP. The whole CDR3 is CASTPGQSYNSPLYF.

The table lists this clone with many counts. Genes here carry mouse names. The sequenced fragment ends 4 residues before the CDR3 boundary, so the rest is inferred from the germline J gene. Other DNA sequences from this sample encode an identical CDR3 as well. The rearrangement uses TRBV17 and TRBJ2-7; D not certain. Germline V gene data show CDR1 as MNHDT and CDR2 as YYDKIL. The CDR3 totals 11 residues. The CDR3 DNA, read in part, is TGTGCTAGCAGTAGACAATAT. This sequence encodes CASSRQY. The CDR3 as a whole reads CASSRQYEQYF.

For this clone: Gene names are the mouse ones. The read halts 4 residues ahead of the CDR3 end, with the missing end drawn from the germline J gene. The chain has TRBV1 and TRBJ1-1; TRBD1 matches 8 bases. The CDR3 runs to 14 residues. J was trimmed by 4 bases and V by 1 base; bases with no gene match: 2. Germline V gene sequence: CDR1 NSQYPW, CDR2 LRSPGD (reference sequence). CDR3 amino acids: CTCSAGTGSTEVFF. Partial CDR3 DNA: TGCACCTGCAGTGCAGGGACAGGGAGCACA. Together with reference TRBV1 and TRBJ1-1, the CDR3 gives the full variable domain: VTLLEQNPRWRLVPRGQAVNLRCILKNSQYPWMSWYQQDLQKQLQWLFTLRSPGDKEVKSLPGADYLATRVTDTELRLQVANMSQGRTLYCTCSAGTGSTEVFFGKGTRLTVV.

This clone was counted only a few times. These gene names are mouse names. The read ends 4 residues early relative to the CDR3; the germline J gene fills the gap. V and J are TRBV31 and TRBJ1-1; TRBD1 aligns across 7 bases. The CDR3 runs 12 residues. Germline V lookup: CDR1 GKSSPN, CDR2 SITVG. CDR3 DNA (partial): TGTGCCTGGAGTCTAGCAGGGGGA. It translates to CAWSLAGG. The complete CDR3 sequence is CAWSLAGGEVFF.

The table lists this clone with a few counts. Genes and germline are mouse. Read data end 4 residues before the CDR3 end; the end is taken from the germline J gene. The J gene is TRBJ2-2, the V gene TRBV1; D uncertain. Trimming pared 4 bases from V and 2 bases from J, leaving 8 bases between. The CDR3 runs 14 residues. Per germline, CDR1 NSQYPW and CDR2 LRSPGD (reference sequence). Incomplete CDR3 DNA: TGCACCTGCAGTGGGAGAGGGAACACCGGG. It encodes CTCSGRGNTG. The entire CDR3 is CTCSGRGNTGQLYF.

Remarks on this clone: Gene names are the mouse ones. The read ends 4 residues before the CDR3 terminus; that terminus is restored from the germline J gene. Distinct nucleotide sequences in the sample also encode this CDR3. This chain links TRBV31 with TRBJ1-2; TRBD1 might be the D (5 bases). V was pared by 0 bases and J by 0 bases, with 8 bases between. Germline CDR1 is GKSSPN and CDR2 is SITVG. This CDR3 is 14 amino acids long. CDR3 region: CAWSLGQANSDYTF. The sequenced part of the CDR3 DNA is TGTGCCTGGAGTCTAGGACAAGCAAACTCC.

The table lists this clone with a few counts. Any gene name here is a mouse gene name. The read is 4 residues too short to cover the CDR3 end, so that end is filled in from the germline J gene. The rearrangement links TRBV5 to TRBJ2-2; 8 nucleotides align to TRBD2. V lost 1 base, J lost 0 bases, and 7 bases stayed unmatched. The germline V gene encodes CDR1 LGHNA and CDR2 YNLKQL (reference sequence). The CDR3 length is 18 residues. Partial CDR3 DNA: TGTGCCAGCAGCCAAGTGGCTGGGGGGCCGACAAACACCGGG. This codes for CASSQVAGGPTNTG. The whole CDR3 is CASSQVAGGPTNTGQLYF.

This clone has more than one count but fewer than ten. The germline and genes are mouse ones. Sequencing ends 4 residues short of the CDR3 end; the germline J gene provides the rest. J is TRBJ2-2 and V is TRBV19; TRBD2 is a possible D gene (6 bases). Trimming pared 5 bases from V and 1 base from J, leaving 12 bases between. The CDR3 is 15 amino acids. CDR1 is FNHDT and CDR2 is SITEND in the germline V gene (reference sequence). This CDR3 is CASSGTFRNTGQLYF. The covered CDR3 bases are TGTGCCAGCAGCGGGACTTTTCGAAACACCGGG. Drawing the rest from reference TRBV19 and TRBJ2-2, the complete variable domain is GGIITQTPKFLIGQEGQKLTLKCQQNFNHDTMYWYRQDSGKGLRLIYYSITENDLQKGDLSEGYDASREKKSSFSLTVTSAQKNEMAVFLCASSGTFRNTGQLYFGEGSKLTVL.

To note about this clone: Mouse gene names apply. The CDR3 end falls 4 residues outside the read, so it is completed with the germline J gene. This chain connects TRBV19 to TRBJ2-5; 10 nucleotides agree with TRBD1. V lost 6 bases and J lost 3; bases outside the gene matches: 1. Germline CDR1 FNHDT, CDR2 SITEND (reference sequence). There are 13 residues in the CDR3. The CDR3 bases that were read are TGTGCCAGCAAGGACAGGGGGCAAGAC. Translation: CASKDRGQD. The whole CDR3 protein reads CASKDRGQDTQYF.

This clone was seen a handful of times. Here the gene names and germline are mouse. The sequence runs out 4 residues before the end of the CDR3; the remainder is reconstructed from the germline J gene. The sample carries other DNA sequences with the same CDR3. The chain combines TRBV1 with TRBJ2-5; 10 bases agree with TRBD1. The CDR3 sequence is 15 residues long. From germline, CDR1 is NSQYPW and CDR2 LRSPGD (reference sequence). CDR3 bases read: TGCACCTGCAGTGCAGAGACAGGGGGCAGAGAC. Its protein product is CTCSAETGGRD. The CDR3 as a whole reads CTCSAETGGRDTQYF.

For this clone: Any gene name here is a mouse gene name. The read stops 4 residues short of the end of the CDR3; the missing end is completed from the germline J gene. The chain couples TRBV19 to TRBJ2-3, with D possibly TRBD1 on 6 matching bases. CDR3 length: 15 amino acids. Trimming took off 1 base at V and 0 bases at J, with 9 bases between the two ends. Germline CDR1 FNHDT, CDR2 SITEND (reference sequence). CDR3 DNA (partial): TGTGCCAGCAGTATACAGCAGGGGAGTGCAGAA. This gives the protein CASSIQQGSAE. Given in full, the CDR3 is CASSIQQGSAETLYF.

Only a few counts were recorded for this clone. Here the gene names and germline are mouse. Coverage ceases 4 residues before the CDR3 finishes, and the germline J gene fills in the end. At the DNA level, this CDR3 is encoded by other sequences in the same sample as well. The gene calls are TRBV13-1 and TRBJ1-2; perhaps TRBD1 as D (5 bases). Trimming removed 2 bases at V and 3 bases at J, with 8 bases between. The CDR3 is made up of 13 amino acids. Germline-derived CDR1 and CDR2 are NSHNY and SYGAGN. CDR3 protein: CASSDREDSDYTF. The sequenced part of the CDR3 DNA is TGTGCCAGCAGTGACAGGGAAGACTCC.

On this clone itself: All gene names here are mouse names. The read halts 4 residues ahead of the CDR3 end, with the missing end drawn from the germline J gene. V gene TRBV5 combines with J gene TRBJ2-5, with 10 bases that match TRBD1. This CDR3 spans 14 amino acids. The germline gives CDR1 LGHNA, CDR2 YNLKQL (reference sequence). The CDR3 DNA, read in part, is TGTGCCAGCAGCCCCGGGACAGGGGAAGAC. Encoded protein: CASSPGTGED. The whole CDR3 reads CASSPGTGEDTQYF.

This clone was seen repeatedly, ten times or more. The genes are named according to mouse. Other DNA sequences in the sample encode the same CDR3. CDR3 loop: CAWSPGQNSDYTF. The covered CDR3 bases are TGTGCCTGGAGTCCGGGACAGAACTCC. The gene calls are TRBV31 and TRBJ1-2; 7 bases line up with TRBD1. From the germline J gene comes the end of the CDR3, since the read stops 4 residues before it. The CDR3 contains 13 residues. Per germline, CDR1 GKSSPN and CDR2 SITVG. V shed 1 base and J 2 bases; nucleotides not matched to a gene: 1.

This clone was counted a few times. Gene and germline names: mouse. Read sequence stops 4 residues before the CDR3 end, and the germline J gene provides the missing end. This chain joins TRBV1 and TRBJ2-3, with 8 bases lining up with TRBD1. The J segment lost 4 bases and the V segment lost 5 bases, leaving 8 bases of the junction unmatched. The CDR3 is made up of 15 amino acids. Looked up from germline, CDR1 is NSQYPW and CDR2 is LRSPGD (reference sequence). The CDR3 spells CTCSLQGARTETLYF. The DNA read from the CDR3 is TGCACCTGCAGTCTTCAGGGGGCACGGACAGAA.

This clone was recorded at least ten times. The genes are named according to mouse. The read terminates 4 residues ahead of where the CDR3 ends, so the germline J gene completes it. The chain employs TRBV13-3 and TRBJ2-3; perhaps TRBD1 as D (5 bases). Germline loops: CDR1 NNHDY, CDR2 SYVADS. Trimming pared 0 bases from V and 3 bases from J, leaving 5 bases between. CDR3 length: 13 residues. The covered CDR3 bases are TGTGCCAGCAGTGATGACAGGGCAGAA. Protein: CASSDDRAE. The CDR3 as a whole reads CASSDDRAETLYF.

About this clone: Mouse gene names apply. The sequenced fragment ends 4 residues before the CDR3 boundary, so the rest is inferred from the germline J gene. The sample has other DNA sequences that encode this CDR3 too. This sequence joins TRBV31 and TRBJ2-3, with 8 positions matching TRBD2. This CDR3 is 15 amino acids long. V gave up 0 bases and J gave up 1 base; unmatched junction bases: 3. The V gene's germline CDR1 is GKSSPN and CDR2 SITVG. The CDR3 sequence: CAWSLGGAGAETLYF. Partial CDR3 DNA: TGTGCCTGGAGTCTGGGGGGGGCAGGTGCAGAA. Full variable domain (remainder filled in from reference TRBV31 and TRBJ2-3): AQTIHQWPVAEIKAVGSPLSLGCTIKGKSSPNLYWYWQATGGTLQQLFYSITVGQVESVVQLNLSASRPKDDQFILSTEKLLLSHSGFYLCAWSLGGAGAETLYFGSGTRLTVL.

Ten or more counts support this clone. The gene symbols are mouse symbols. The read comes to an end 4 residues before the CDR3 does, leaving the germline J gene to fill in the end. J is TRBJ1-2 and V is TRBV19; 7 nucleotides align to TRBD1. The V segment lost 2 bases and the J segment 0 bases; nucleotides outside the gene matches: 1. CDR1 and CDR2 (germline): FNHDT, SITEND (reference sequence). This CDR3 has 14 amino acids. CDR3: CASSMGTANSDYTF. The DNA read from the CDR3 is TGTGCCAGCAGTATGGGGACAGCAAACTCC.

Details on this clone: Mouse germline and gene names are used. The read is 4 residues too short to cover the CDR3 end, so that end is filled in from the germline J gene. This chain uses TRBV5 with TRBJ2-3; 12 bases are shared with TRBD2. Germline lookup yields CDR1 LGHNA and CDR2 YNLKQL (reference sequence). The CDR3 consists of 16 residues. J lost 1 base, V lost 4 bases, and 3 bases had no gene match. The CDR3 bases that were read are TGTGCCAGCAGCCGACTGGGGGGGCGCGGTGCAGAA. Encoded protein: CASSRLGGRGAE. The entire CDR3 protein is CASSRLGGRGAETLYF.

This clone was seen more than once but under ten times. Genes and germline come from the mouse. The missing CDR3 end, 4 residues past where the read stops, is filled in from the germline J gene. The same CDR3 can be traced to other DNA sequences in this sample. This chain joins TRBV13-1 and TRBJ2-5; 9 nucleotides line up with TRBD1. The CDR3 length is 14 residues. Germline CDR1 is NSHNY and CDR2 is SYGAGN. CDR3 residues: CASSGGQGKDTQYF. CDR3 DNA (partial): TGTGCCAGCAGTGGGGGACAGGGAAAGGAC.

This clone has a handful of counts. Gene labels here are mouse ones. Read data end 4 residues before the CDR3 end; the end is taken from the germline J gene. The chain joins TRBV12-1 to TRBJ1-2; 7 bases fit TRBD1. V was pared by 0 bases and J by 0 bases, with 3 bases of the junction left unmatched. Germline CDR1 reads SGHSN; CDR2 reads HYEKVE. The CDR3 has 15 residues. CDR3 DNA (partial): TGTGCCAGCTCTCTCACAGGGGAGGCAAACTCC. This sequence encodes CASSLTGEANS. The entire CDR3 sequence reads CASSLTGEANSDYTF.

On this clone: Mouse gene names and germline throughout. Incomplete CDR3 DNA: TGTGCCAGCAGTGATAGGACTGGGGGGAACTAT. Its protein is CASSDRTGGNY. The entire CDR3 protein reads CASSDRTGGNYEQYF. The V call is TRBV13-1, the J call TRBJ2-7; 11 nucleotides align to TRBD2. The read halts 4 residues ahead of the CDR3 end, with the missing end drawn from the germline J gene. V trimming: 1 base; J trimming: 3 bases; junction bases outside the gene matches: 3. CDR3 length equals 15 residues. Per germline, CDR1 NSHNY and CDR2 SYGAGN.

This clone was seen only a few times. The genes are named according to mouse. The covered CDR3 bases are TGTGCCAGCAATTCTGGGGCTAGTGCAGAA. Its translation: CASNSGASAE. The full CDR3 protein reads CASNSGASAETLYF. The chain has TRBV19 and TRBJ2-3; D is perhaps TRBD2 (6 bases). The read terminates 4 residues ahead of where the CDR3 ends, so the germline J gene completes it. The ends were cut back, 6 bases at V and 0 bases at J, with 11 bases in the middle. This CDR3 is 14 amino acids long. CDR1 FNHDT and CDR2 SITEND come from the germline V gene (reference sequence).

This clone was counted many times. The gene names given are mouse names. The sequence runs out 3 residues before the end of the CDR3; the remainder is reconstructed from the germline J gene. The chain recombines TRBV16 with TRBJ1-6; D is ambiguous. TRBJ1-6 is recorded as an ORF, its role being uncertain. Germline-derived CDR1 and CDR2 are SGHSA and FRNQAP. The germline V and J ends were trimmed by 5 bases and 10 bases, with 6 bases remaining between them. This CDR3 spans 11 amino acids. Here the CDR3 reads CASSPSSPLYF. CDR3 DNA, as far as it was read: TGTGCAAGCAGCCCCTCCTCGCCC.

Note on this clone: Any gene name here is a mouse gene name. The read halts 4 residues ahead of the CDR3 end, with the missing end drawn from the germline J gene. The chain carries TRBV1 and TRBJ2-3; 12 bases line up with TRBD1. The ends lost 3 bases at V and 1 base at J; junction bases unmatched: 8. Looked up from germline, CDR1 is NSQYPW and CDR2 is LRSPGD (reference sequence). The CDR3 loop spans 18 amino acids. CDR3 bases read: TGCACCTGCAGTGCGGGACAGGGGGCGAGAGTAGGTGCAGAA. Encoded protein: CTCSAGQGARVGAE. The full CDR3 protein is CTCSAGQGARVGAETLYF.

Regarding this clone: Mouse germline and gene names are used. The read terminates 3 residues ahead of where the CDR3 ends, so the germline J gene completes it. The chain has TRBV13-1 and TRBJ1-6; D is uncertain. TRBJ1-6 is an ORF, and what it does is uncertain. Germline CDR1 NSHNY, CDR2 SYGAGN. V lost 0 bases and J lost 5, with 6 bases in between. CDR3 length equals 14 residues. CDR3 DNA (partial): TGTGCCAGCAGTGATGTCCAGAATAATTCGCCC. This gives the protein CASSDVQNNSP. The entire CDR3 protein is CASSDVQNNSPLYF.